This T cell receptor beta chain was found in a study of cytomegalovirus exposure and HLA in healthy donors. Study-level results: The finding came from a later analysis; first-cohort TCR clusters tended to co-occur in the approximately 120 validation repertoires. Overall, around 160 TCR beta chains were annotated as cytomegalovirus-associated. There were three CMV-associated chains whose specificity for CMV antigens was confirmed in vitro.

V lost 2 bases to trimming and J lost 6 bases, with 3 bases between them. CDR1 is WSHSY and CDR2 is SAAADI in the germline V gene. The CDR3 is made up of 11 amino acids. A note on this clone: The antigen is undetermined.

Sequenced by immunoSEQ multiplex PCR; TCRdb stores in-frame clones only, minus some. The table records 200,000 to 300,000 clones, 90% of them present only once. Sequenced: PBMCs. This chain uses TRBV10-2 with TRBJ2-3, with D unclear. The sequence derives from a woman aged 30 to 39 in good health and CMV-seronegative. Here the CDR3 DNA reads TGCGCCAGCAGTGAGGGCGATACGCAGTATTTT. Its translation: CASSEGDTQYF.